The 14 T cell receptor beta chains listed next were all sequenced from one sample in a study of blood T cell repertoires in COVID-19. Sequencing was performed with immunoSEQ multiplex PCR; in TCRdb, only in-frame clones are kept and a portion is missing. Of 300,000 to 450,000 clones listed, about 89% are singletons. The sample taken for sequencing was peripheral blood. The receptors originated from a woman in her thirties with COVID-19, enrolled during active disease.

In its sample, this clone was seen once. In nucleotides, the CDR3 is TGTGCCAGCAGTTCGACCCCCCAGGGGTTGTATGAAAAACTGTTTTTT. Translation gives CASSSTPQGLYEKLFF. V and J are TRBV28 and TRBJ1-4; perhaps TRBD1 as D (6 bases). The CDR3 loop spans 16 amino acids. Germline V lookup: CDR1 MDHEN, CDR2 SYDVKM. Trimming removed 4 bases at V and 6 bases at J, with 18 bases between.

This CDR3 reads CASSSGQETQPQHF. In DNA, the CDR3 is TGTGCCAGTAGTTCCGGACAGGAGACTCAGCCCCAGCATTTT. The chain combines TRBV19 with TRBJ1-5, with 7 bases lining up with TRBD1. CDR1 is LNHDA and CDR2 is SQIVND in the germline V gene (reference sequence). V gave up 5 bases and J gave up 6 bases; unmatched junction bases: 7. The CDR3 covers 14 residues.

V usage is TRBV23-1 and J usage is TRBJ1-1; tentative D call: TRBD1 (6 bases). TRBV23-1 qualifies as an ORF whose function is uncertain. The CDR3 is 17 residues long. Trimming cost V 4 bases and J 5 bases, with 23 bases left between them. CDR3 protein: CASSRGVGAGQGTEAFF. DNA for the CDR3: TGCGCCAGCAGTCGAGGAGTGGGGGCAGGGCAGGGTACTGAAGCTTTCTTT.

V usage is TRBV29-1 and J usage is TRBJ2-5, with 11 bases fitting TRBD2. CDR3 length: 14 amino acids. The germline CDR1 and CDR2 sequences are SQVTM and ANQGSEA. Unmatched junction bases numbered 2, after V lost 4 bases and J lost 1 base. The CDR3 loop is CSVGLAGGQETQYF. The CDR3 coding sequence is TGCAGCGTTGGTCTAGCGGGGGGCCAAGAGACCCAGTACTTC.

The chain carries TRBV5-6 and TRBJ2-5; 8 bases fit TRBD2. This CDR3 is 16 amino acids long. CDR1 SGHDT and CDR2 YYEEEE come from the germline V gene. After removal of 4 bases from V and 2 bases from J, the junction contained 10 bases not matched to a gene. The CDR3 DNA sequence: TGTGCCAGCAGCCACCCCTTCGGGGGGGCGCAAGAGACCCAGTACTTC. Its protein is CASSHPFGGAQETQYF.

V gene TRBV4-1 combines with J gene TRBJ1-1; TRBD1 agrees at 7 bases. The germline gives CDR1 MGHRA, CDR2 YSYEKL. V shed 1 base, J shed 6 bases, and the junction held 8 bases outside the gene matches. The CDR3 is 15 residues long. The CDR3 coding sequence is TGCGCCAGCAGCCAAGGCCCCAGGACAGGATCTGAAGCTTTCTTT. It encodes CASSQGPRTGSEAFF.

V and J are TRBV6-5 and TRBJ2-3, with D possibly being TRBD2 (6 bases). The CDR3 consists of 12 residues. Germline CDR1 reads MNHEY; CDR2 reads SVGAGI. V was pared by 6 bases and J by 4 bases, with 8 bases between. The CDR3 coding sequence is TGTGCCAGCAGGGGGGGAGCAGATACGCAGTATTTT. Translated: CASRGGADTQYF.

Details on this clone: This specimen includes other DNA sequences encoding the same CDR3. The rearrangement links TRBV18 to TRBJ1-5; the D gene is possibly TRBD1 (6 bases). Looked up from germline, CDR1 is KGHSH and CDR2 is LQKENI. The CDR3 is 15 residues long. Trimming shortened V by 3 bases and J by 2 bases, and 11 bases separated the two germline ends. The CDR3 loop is CASSPTGSGNQPQHF. The DNA for the CDR3 is TGTGCCAGCTCACCCACAGGGAGCGGCAATCAGCCCCAGCATTTT.

The chain links TRBV6-5 to TRBJ1-2; 10 bases match TRBD1. The trim removed 2 bases at V and 7 bases at J, leaving 7 bases unmatched. This CDR3 is 15 amino acids long. Germline CDR1 and CDR2: MNHEY and SVGAGI. The CDR3 here is CASSYTRDRGSGYTF. DNA for the CDR3: TGTGCCAGCAGTTACACGCGGGACAGGGGTTCTGGCTACACCTTC.

The chain recombines TRBV3-1 (or the pseudogene TRBV3-2) with TRBJ2-1; 7 nucleotides align to TRBD2. CDR1 is LGHDT, CDR2 YNNKEL, per germline (reference sequence). This CDR3 comprises 16 residues. The J segment lost 4 bases and the V segment lost 1 base, leaving 7 bases of the junction unmatched. The CDR3 here is CASSQARDYPYNEQFF. CDR3 nucleotide sequence: TGTGCCAGCAGCCAAGCTAGGGACTATCCTTACAATGAGCAGTTCTTC.

The chain recombines TRBV10-3 with TRBJ2-3; 9 positions match TRBD2. CDR1 and CDR2 from the germline V gene are ENHRY and SYGVKD. V was pared by 2 bases and J by 1 base, with 7 bases of the junction left unmatched. This CDR3 has 17 residues. The CDR3 loop reads CAISERASGMGTDTQYF. CDR3 nucleotide sequence: TGTGCCATCAGTGAGAGAGCTAGCGGGATGGGCACAGATACGCAGTATTTT.

The chain uses TRBV5-1 and TRBJ1-3, with TRBD1 matching 8 bases. V was clipped by 4 bases and J by 2 bases; unmatched bases: 5. In germline, CDR1 is SGHRS, CDR2 YFSETQ. The CDR3 covers 15 residues. The CDR3 loop is CASSRGQGTGNTIYF. Here the CDR3 DNA reads TGCGCCAGCAGCCGAGGACAGGGTACTGGAAACACCATATATTTT. The entire variable domain, with the rest obtained from reference TRBV5-1 and TRBJ1-3, is as follows: KAGVTQTPRYLIKTRGQQVTLSCSPISGHRSVSWYQQTPGQGLQFLFEYFSETQRNKGNFPGRFSGRQFSNSRSEMNVSTLELGDSALYLCASSRGQGTGNTIYFGEGSWLTVV.

The chain recombines TRBV4-3 with TRBJ2-7; D is possibly TRBD2 (6 bases). CDR1 is LGHNA, CDR2 YSLEER, per germline. The CDR3 totals 12 residues. V lost 3 bases and J lost 6, with 9 bases in between. The CDR3 is CASSQGGGEQYF. CDR3 nucleotide sequence: TGCGCCAGCAGCCAGGGGGGAGGCGAGCAGTACTTC.

The CDR3, as DNA: TGTGCCTGGAGTGCGGGACAGGGGGCCGGGTCGTGCGTAGTGAACACTGAAGCTTTCTTT. Translation: CAWSAGQGAGSCVVNTEAFF. The V gene is TRBV30, the J gene TRBJ1-1; 12 nucleotides match TRBD1. The germline V gene has CDR1 GTSNPN and CDR2 SVGIG (reference sequence). The CDR3 is 20 amino acids. V dropped 1 base and J dropped 0; count of bases not matched to a gene: 15.